Following are 19 T cell receptor beta chains from one sample sequenced in a study of chemoradiotherapy in HPV16-positive cancers. Some clones are missing from TCRdb's copy, which holds only in-frame ones; the method was immunoSEQ multiplex PCR. This sample yields 7,000 to 7,500 clones, of which around four fifths are seen a single time; roughly 6.8% belongs to the top ten. The sequencing used tumor tissue, collected from a patient who underwent chemoradiotherapy. The source of these receptors is a human donor with HPV-associated anogenital cancer.

The genes are TRBV7-2 and TRBJ2-5, with 8 bases fitting TRBD1. Per germline, CDR1 SGHTA and CDR2 FQGNSA. CDR3 length: 15 amino acids. Trimming took 5 bases from V and 5 from J; bases not matched to a gene: 10. The CDR3 sequence: CASSEQGGLAETQYF. The CDR3 DNA reads TGTGCCAGCAGCGAACAGGGGGGTTTAGCGGAGACCCAGTACTTC.

Comments on this clone: Germline and junction disagree at one end, which may indicate a read error. This chain links TRBV6-5 with TRBJ1-5, with D possibly being TRBD1 (5 bases). This CDR3 region has 14 residues. Germline assignment: CDR1 MNHEY and CDR2 SVGAGI. The CDR3 bases are TGTGCCAGCAGTCCCGGGACTCCCAATCGGCCCCAGCATTTT. Its translation is CASSPGTPNRPQHF.

The chain is built from TRBV10-1 and TRBJ1-1, with TRBD1 matching 9 bases. CDR1 is WNHNN and CDR2 is SYGVQD in the germline V gene (reference sequence). The CDR3 sequence is 13 residues long. V lost 5 bases to trimming and J lost 5 bases; unmatched junction nucleotides: 3. In nucleotides, the CDR3 is TGCGCCAGCAGTAGACAGGGGGGTACTGAAGCTTTCTTT. It specifies CASSRQGGTEAFF.

The rearrangement uses TRBV9 and TRBJ2-1; TRBD2 matches 9 bases. V was pared by 4 bases and J by 10 bases, with 12 bases of the junction left unmatched. CDR3 length equals 15 residues. CDR1 is SGDLS and CDR2 is YYNGEE in the germline V gene. Here the CDR3 DNA reads TGTGCCAGCAGCACGGGACTAGCTTTATCTTGGGAGCAGTTCTTC. Amino acid sequence: CASSTGLALSWEQFF.

The rearrangement links TRBV28 to TRBJ2-7, with D possibly matching TRBD1 (6 bases). The V end was cut by 1 base, the J end by 5 bases, with 15 bases between. Germline CDR1 is MDHEN and CDR2 is SYDVKM. The CDR3 spans 15 residues. The CDR3 sequence is CASSLLGARQDEQYF. CDR3 nucleotide sequence: TGTGCCAGCAGTTTATTAGGAGCCCGACAGGACGAGCAGTACTTC.

V is TRBV6-5 and J is TRBJ2-7; no reliable D call. The V gene's germline CDR1 is MNHEY and CDR2 SVGAGI. CDR3 length: 13 residues. Trimming pared 10 bases from V and 0 bases from J, leaving 13 bases between. The CDR3 DNA sequence: TGTGCCAAGAGTCCCAACCACTCCTACGAGCAGTACTTC. It specifies CAKSPNHSYEQYF.

The chain recombines TRBV21-1 with TRBJ2-2; TRBD2, the D gene given by the table, was not confirmed from the DNA. TRBV21-1 has pseudogene status. CDR3 length equals 16 residues. The DNA of the CDR3 is TGTGCCAGCAGCGTGAGTTCCGGGGGGAACACCGGGGAGCTGTTTTTT. Residues: CASSVSSGGNTGELFF.

The chain uses TRBV6-1 and TRBJ1-1, with D possibly being TRBD1 (6 bases). Germline values: CDR1 MNHNS, CDR2 SASEGT. The V gene lost 4 bases and the J gene lost 7 bases, with 13 bases spanning the gap. The CDR3 covers 13 residues. CDR3 loop: CASSAGDSLEAFF. In DNA form, the CDR3 reads TGTGCCAGCAGTGCAGGGGACTCCCTTGAAGCTTTCTTT.

The chain is built from TRBV6-1 and TRBJ2-3; 14 bases agree with TRBD2. This CDR3 region has 17 residues. The V gene's germline CDR1 is MNHNS and CDR2 SASEGT. V lost 1 base, J lost 4 bases, and 4 bases stayed unmatched. The CDR3 sequence: CASSEGRLAGGPDTQYF. The CDR3 DNA reads as TGTGCCAGCAGTGAAGGGAGACTAGCGGGGGGGCCAGATACGCAGTATTTT.

V usage is TRBV9 and J usage is TRBJ2-7, with D perhaps TRBD1 (6 bases). V dropped 0 bases and J dropped 0 bases, with 16 bases sitting between them. This CDR3 region has 17 residues. Germline values: CDR1 SGDLS, CDR2 YYNGEE. This chain's CDR3 is CASSVEGDHASSYEQYF. The CDR3 DNA reads TGTGCCAGCAGCGTAGAGGGGGACCACGCTAGCTCCTACGAGCAGTACTTC.

V usage is TRBV6-4 and J usage is TRBJ1-1; D unclear. The length of the CDR3 is 13 residues. Trimming cost V 5 bases and J 3 bases, with 10 bases left between them. Germline V gene sequence: CDR1 MRHNA, CDR2 SNTAGT. CDR3 in amino acids: CASSYKEDTEAFF. As DNA, the CDR3 is TGTGCCAGCAGTTACAAGGAGGACACTGAAGCTTTCTTT.

The V call is TRBV30, the J call TRBJ2-7; the match to TRBD1 covers 7 bases. Germline CDR1 and CDR2: GTSNPN and SVGIG (reference sequence). The CDR3 is 16 amino acids. V lost 3 bases and J lost 3; bases outside the gene matches: 14. CDR3 region: CAWRPESGTEGYEQYF. Written as DNA, the CDR3 is TGTGCCTGGAGACCCGAGTCGGGGACAGAAGGCTACGAGCAGTACTTC.

Points on this clone: The junction does not match germline at one end; this may be a read error. The genes are TRBV6-6 and TRBJ2-4; D is unclear. The CDR3 consists of 9 residues. In germline, CDR1 is MNHNY, CDR2 SVGAGI (reference sequence). CDR3 coding DNA: TGTGCCAGCAGTTACGCCAAGGACTTC. As protein: CASSYAKDF.

V usage is TRBV6-1 and J usage is TRBJ1-1, with D perhaps TRBD1 (5 bases). CDR3 size: 14 residues. V shed 1 base and J shed 8 bases, with 14 bases lying between them. Germline assignment: CDR1 MNHNS and CDR2 SASEGT. In DNA, the CDR3 is TGTGCCAGCAGTGAAGGGGCAGGGACTGAAGAAGCTTTCTTT. As protein: CASSEGAGTEEAFF.

This chain connects TRBV20-1 to TRBJ1-5; D is ambiguous. Per germline, CDR1 DFQATT and CDR2 SNEGSKA (reference sequence). The CDR3 is 11 residues long. The ends were cut back, 6 bases at V and 11 bases at J, with 14 bases in the middle. Here the CDR3 reads CSAWVGRSQHF. The CDR3 coding sequence is TGCAGTGCGTGGGTAGGTAGGTCCCAGCATTTT.

This chain connects TRBV5-1 to TRBJ2-3; TRBD2 is a possible D gene (7 bases). The CDR3 runs 14 residues. With 8 bases removed from V and 6 bases from J, the gap between germline ends came to 19 bases. Germline V CDR1 and CDR2: SGHRS, YFSETQ. The CDR3 sequence is CASDPGGGPDTQYF. In DNA, the CDR3 is TGCGCCAGTGACCCTGGGGGGGGGCCCGATACGCAGTATTTT.

The V call is TRBV6-6, the J call TRBJ2-1; D may be TRBD1 (5 bases). Trimming removed 5 bases from V and 6 bases from J, with 11 bases in between. Germline V gene sequence: CDR1 MNHNY, CDR2 SVGAGI (reference sequence). The CDR3 extends over 13 amino acids. CDR3 sequence reads: CASSPQGGNEQFF. The CDR3, as DNA: TGTGCCAGCAGTCCTCAGGGTGGCAATGAGCAGTTCTTC.

The chain combines TRBV2 with TRBJ1-2; D remains ambiguous. Germline V gene sequence: CDR1 SNHLY, CDR2 FYNNEI. This CDR3 contains 14 residues. V lost 4 bases to trimming and J lost 3 bases, with 12 bases between them. The CDR3 spells CASSASDPYYGYTF. DNA of the CDR3: TGTGCCAGCAGTGCATCGGACCCTTACTATGGCTACACCTTC.

This clone was seen a single time. This sequence joins TRBV28 and TRBJ1-1, with D possibly being TRBD1 (6 bases). CDR1 and CDR2 from the germline V gene are MDHEN and SYDVKM. The V end was cut by 7 bases, the J end by 6 bases, with 15 bases between. The CDR3 is made up of 13 amino acids. The CDR3 protein is CASTPEGGAEAFF. The CDR3 DNA reads as TGTGCCAGCACGCCGGAGGGGGGAGCTGAAGCTTTCTTT.